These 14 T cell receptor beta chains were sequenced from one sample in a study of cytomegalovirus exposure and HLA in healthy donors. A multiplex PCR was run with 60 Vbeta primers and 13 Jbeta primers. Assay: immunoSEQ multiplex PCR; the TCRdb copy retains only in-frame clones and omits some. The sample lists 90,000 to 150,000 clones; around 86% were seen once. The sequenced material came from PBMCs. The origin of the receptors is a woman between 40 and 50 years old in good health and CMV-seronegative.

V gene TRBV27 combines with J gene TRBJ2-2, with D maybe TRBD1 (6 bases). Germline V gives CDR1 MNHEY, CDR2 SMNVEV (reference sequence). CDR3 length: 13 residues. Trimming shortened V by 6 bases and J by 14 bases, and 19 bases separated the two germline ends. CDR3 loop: CASSPVVRGGLFF. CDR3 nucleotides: TGTGCCAGCAGCCCGGTCGTGAGAGGGGGACTGTTTTTT.

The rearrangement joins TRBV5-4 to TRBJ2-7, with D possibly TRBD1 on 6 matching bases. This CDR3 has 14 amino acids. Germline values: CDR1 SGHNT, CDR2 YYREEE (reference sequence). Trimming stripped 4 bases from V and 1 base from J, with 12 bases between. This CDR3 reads CASSPRQDSYEQYF. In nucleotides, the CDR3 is TGTGCCAGCAGCCCACGACAGGATTCCTACGAGCAGTACTTC.

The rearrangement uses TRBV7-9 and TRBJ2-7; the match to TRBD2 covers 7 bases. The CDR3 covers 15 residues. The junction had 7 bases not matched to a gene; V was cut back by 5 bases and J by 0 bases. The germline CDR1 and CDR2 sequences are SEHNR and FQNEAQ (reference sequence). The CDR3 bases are TGTGCCAGCAGCCTGGGGGGGAAATCCTCCTACGAGCAGTACTTC. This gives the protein CASSLGGKSSYEQYF.

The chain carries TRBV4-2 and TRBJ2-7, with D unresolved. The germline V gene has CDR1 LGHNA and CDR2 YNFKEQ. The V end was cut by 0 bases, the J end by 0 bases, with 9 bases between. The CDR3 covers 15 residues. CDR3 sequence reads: CASSQEERTSYEQYF. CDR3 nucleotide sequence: TGTGCCAGCAGCCAAGAGGAGCGAACCTCCTACGAGCAGTACTTC.

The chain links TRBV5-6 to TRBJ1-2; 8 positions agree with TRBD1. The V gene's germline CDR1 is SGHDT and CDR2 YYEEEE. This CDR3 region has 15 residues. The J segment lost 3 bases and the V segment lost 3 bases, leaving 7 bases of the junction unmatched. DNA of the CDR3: TGTGCCAGCAGCTCTGAACAGGGGGGCGACTATGGCTACACCTTC. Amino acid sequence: CASSSEQGGDYGYTF.

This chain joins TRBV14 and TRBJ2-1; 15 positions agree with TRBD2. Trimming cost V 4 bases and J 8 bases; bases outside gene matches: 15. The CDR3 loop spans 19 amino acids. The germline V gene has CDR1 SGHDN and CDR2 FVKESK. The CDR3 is CASSRAGTSGRPIDDEQFF. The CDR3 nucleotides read TGTGCCAGCAGCCGAGCCGGGACTAGCGGGAGGCCCATCGACGATGAGCAGTTCTTC.

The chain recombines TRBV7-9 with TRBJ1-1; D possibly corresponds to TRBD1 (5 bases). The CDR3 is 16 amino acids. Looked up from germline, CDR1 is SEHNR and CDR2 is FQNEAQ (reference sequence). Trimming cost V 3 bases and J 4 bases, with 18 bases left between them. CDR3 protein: CASSFLVVGGSTEAFF. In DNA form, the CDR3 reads TGTGCCAGCAGCTTTCTCGTTGTGGGGGGATCCACTGAAGCTTTCTTT.

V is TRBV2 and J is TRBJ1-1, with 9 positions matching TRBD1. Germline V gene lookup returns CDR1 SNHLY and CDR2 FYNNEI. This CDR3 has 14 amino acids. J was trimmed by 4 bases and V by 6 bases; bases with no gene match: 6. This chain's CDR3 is CASRGTGLGTEAFF. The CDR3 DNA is TGTGCCAGCAGGGGGACAGGGTTGGGCACTGAAGCTTTCTTT.

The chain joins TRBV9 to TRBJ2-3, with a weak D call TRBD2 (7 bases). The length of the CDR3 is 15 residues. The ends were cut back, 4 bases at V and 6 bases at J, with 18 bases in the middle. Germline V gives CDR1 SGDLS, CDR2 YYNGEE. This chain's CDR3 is CASSLREGVGDTQYF. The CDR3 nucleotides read TGTGCCAGCAGCCTGAGGGAGGGGGTCGGGGATACGCAGTATTTT.

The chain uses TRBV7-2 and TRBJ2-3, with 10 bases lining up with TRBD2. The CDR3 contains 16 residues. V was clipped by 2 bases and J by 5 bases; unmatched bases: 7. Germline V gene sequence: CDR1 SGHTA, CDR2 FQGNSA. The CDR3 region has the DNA TGTGCCAGCAGCTTACGGCTAGCGGGGGCCAGAGATACGCAGTATTTT. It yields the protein CASSLRLAGARDTQYF.

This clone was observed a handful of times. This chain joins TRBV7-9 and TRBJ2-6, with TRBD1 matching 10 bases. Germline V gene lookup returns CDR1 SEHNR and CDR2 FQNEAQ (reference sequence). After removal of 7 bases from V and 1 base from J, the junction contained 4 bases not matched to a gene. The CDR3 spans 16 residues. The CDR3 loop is CASKTGQGSGANVLTF. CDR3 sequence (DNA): TGTGCCAGCAAGACGGGACAGGGGTCTGGGGCCAACGTCCTGACTTTC.

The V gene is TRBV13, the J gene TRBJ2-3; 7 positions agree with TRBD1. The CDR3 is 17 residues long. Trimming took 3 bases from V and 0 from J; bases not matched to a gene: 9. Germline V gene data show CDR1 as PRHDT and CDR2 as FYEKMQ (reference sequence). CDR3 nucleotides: TGTGCCAGCAGCTTGAGGGGCAACAGGGGAAGCACAGATACGCAGTATTTT. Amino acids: CASSLRGNRGSTDTQYF.

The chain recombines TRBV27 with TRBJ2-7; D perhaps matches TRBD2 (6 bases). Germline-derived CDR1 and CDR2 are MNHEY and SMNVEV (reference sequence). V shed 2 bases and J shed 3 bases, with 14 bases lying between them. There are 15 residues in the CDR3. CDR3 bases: TGTGCCAGCAGTTTACAGGCTAGCGTCAACTACGAGCAGTACTTC. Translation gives CASSLQASVNYEQYF.

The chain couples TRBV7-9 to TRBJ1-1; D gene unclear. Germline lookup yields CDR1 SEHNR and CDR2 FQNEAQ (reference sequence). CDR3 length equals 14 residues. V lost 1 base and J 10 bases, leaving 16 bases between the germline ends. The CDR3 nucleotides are TGTGCCAGCAGCTTAGAGCTAGCCTCGGCTGGAGCTTTCTTT. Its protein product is CASSLELASAGAFF.